This T cell receptor (beta chain) was observed in a study of blood T cell repertoires in COVID-19 (dated by TCRdb to about 2020). For context, the study as a whole: Samples covering the acute and convalescent phases of COVID-19 were provided by collaborators in the United States, Italy and Spain. The prospective study material was composed of cDNA or gDNA derived from T cells, B-cell-depleted T cells, or PBMCs. The dataset comprised deeply sampled blood TCRbeta repertoires from subjects exposed to, actively infected with, or recovered from COVID-19. A freely available public database, intended as a resource for researchers studying the immune response to SARS-CoV-2, is where the repertoires were released. Samples came from the ongoing ImmuneRACE study (first 160 participants) plus 1,254 subjects from 6 global collaborators. Nearly every sample came with metadata listing a de-identified subject ID, COVID-19 status, age in years and sex. HLA class I and class II types, where available, came from metadata supplied by the sample provider rather than from assay-based typing.

The collaborating institutions used their own protocols to collect whole blood in K2EDTA tubes. Collaborator samples were shipped for TCRbeta analysis as frozen whole blood, isolated PBMCs, or DNA extracted from either sample type. Ends trimmed: V by 4 bases, J by 4 bases; bases unmatched to a gene: 5. The CDR3 holds 15 amino acids from the cysteine to the phenylalanine. The entry retains the CDR3 DNA only, 45 bases that are in frame from base 1. The germline V gene encodes CDR1 SGHRS and CDR2 YFSETQ. General study outcomes and caveats: The quantity of clinical and demographic metadata differed by source and by participant and was supplied without curation.

The immunoSEQ Assay, a bias-controlled multiplex PCR, was used to amplify TCRbeta CDR3 regions from genomic DNA. Per the original workflow: Within the assay, amplification of reference gene primers was used to estimate how many nucleated cells each sample contained. To quantify the absolute abundance of each unique TCRbeta CDR3 rearrangement, sequence reads were collapsed and filtered. For each sample, productive Simpson clonality was calculated as the square root of Simpson's diversity index across productive rearrangements. This immuneACCESS table, as held by TCRdb, lists in-frame sequences with V and J called but not all clones. Of the missing ones, under half trace to an unresolved V gene in checked studies; the others have no known cause. That table furnishes V, J and clone size, whereas the DNA furnished D and trimming. This sample has 100,000 to 150,000 clones in its table, and approximately 87% of those were observed once. 3.5% to 4.5% of the sample comes from the top ten.

Notes on this clone: Which antigen it targets is not known. Base qualities are not provided; no much larger clone lies one nucleotide away.

This clonotype originated in a woman aged 55-69 years with acute or convalescent COVID-19. This chain joins TRBV5-1 to TRBJ2-2, and 9 bases in between align with TRBD2. What was sequenced was peripheral blood. CDR3 region: CASSPGLAATGELFF. In nucleotide form, the sequence is TGCGCCAGCAGCCCGGGACTAGCAGCCACCGGGGAGCTGTTTTTT.